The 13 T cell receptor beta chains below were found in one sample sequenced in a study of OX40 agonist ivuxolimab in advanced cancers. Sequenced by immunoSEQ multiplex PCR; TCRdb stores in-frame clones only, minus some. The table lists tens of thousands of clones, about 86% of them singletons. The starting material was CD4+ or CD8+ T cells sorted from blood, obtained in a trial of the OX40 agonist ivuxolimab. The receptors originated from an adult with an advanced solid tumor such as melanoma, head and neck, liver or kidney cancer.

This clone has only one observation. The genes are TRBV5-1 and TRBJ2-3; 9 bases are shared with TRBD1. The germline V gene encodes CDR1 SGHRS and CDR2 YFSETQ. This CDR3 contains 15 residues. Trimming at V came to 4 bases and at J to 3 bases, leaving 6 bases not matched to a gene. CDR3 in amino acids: CASSPSTGGTDTQYF. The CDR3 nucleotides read TGCGCCAGCAGCCCCTCGACAGGGGGTACAGATACGCAGTATTTT.

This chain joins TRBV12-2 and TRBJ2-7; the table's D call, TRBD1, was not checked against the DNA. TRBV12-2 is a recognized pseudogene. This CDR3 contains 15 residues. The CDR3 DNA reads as TGTGCAAGTCGTTCCGGGACAGGGGGCCCTCTGGAGCAGTACTTC. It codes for CASRSGTGGPLEQYF.

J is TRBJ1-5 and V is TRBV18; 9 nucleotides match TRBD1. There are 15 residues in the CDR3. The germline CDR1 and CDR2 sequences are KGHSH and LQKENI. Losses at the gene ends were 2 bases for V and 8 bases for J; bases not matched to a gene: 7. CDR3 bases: TGTGCCAGCTCACCAGGGGACAGGGTAGGAGAGCCCCAGCATTTT. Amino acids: CASSPGDRVGEPQHF.

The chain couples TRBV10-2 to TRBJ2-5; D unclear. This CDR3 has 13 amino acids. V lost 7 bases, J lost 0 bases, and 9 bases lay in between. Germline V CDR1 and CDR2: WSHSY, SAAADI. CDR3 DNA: TGCGCCAGCAAGGGCCCGTACCAAGAGACCCAGTACTTC. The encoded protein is CASKGPYQETQYF.

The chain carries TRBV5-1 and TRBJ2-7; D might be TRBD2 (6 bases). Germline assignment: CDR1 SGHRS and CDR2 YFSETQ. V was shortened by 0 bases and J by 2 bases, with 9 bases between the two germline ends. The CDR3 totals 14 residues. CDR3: CASSLGDLAYEQYF. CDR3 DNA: TGCGCCAGCAGCTTGGGGGACTTAGCCTACGAGCAGTACTTC.

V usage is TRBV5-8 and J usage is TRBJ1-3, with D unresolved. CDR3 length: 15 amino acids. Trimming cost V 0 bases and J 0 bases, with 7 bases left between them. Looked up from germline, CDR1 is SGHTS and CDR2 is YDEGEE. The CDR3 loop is CASSLGKISGNTIYF. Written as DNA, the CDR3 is TGTGCCAGCAGCTTGGGGAAAATCTCTGGAAACACCATATATTTT.

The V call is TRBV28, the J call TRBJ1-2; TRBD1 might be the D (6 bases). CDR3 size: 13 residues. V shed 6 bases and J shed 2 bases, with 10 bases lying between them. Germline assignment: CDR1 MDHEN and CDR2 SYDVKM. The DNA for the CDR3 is TGTGCCAGCAGCCTCGACAGGAACTATGGCTACACCTTC. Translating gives CASSLDRNYGYTF.

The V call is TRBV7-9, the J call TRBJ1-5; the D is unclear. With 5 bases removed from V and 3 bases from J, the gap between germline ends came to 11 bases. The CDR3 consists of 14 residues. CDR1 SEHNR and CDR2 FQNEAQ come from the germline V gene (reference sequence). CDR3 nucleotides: TGTGCCAGCAGCCTCATAGGTGACAATCAGCCCCAGCATTTT. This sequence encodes CASSLIGDNQPQHF.

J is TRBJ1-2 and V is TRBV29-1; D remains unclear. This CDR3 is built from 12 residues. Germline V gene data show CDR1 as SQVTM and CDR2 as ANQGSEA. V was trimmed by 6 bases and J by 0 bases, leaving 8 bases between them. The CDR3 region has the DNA TGCAGCGTAATAAGTTCTAACTATGGCTACACCTTC. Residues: CSVISSNYGYTF.

The CDR3 region has the DNA TGTGCCAGCAGCTCCCGGGGGGAGAATTCACCCCTCCACTTT. Translation gives CASSSRGENSPLHF. This chain connects TRBV9 to TRBJ1-6; perhaps TRBD1 as D (5 bases). Looked up from germline, CDR1 is SGDLS and CDR2 is YYNGEE. The CDR3 contains 14 residues. V lost 4 bases, J lost 7 bases, and 12 bases lay in between.

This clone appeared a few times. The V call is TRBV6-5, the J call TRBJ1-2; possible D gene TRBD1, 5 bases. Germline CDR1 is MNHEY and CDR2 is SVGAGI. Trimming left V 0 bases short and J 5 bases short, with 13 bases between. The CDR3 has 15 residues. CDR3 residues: CASSYSAQGRYGYTF. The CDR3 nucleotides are TGTGCCAGCAGTTACTCGGCTCAGGGAAGGTATGGCTACACCTTC.

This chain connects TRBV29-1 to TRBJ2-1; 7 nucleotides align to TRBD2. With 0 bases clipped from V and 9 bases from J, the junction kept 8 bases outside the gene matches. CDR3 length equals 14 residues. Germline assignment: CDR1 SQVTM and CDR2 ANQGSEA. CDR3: CSVEDQRGGVEQFF. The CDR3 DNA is TGCAGCGTTGAAGATCAGCGGGGAGGGGTTGAGCAGTTCTTC.

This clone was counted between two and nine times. The CDR3 loop is CASTLDIGRNTDTQYF. The CDR3 DNA reads as TGTGCCAGCACACTCGATATAGGACGGAATACAGATACGCAGTATTTT. The chain has TRBV5-6 and TRBJ2-3, with D hard to call. CDR3 length equals 16 residues. Trimming stripped 6 bases from V and 3 bases from J, with 20 bases between. Germline CDR1 is SGHDT and CDR2 is YYEEEE.